This TCR beta chain was sequenced during a study of response to subunit inactivated influenza vaccine. This clonotype was counted many times. Per the germline V gene, CDR1 is ENHRY and CDR2 is SYGVKD. The CDR3 contains 18 residues. V lost 2 bases, J lost 1 base, and 20 bases lay in between. TCRdb re-called the RT-PCR reads through MiXCR, storing one row per CDR3 protein. The table records just under 550,000 distinct CDR3 sequences, 20% to 25% of them present only once. The same sample was also studied in work on T cells expressing NK-cell markers. That paper notes: A 5'RACE template switching approach incorporating UMIs was used to make TCR beta cDNA. Restriction of the sorted population to alpha-beta TCR T cells was achieved in several experiments with an anti-gamma-delta TCR antibody. Uncertainty persisted over the HCMV specificity of expanded NKG2C+ T cell clones.

The chain couples TRBV10-3 to TRBJ2-5, with a weak D call TRBD2 (5 bases). The receptor's source is a man aged 45-65 years who received an inactivated influenza vaccine. Source: CD4+ T cells sorted from PBMCs, taken about 11 days after vaccination. CDR3 DNA sequence: TGTGCCATCAGTGAGGGGCGGGTGACACCCGATTTCCAAGAGACCCAGTACTTC. It codes for CAISEGRVTPDFQETQYF.